This T cell receptor (beta chain) is drawn from a study of CD8 T cells in ankylosing spondylitis listed by TCRdb under 2017. Background for the entire study: T cell receptor beta repertoires were profiled in healthy donors and ankylosing spondylitis patients so that disease-linked TCR variants could be found. The whole study cohort included some 100 healthy donors and 25 ankylosing spondylitis patients. Peripheral blood samples were taken, and synovial fluid was additionally collected from ankylosing spondylitis patients. Results the study describes overall, beyond this receptor: In peripheral blood, the disease-linked clones were found at relatively low frequencies and had a CD8+ phenotype. Blood from ankylosing spondylitis patients appeared to be characterized by a TCR beta motif made up of under 10 highly homologous amino acid variants. Some motif variants had previously been reported in the synovial fluid and blood of reactive arthritis patients, which suggests shared mechanisms of disease initiation. The disease-linked clones were reported as significantly enriched in matched synovial fluid samples from ankylosing spondylitis patients.

As to this clonotype: Its antigen is currently not known. Base qualities are not provided; no much larger clone lies one nucleotide away.

From a lookup of the germline V gene, CDR1 and CDR2 are SGHTA and FQGNSA. Including cysteine and phenylalanine, the CDR3 has 15 amino acids. Only CDR3 DNA remains: 45 bases, in frame from the first base. Clipping removes 6 bases from V and 1 base from J, with 2 as the unmatched junction base count. Sequenced using an Illumina HiSeq 2500. Quantitative 5'-RACE with molecular barcodes was the method used to prepare the TCR beta libraries. Per the source publication's procedure: Disease-linked TCR variants were identified with a new computational method built on a probabilistic model of VDJ rearrangement. TCRdb itself trimmed the public reads at Q25 with fastp, ran MiXCR and retained productive beta chains. One record per CDR3 amino acid sequence lists the most common genes and DNA. The V and J calls here are based on TCRdb, not the publication. This sample comprises 300,000 to 350,000 distinct CDR3 sequences, 11% of them detected only once. The ten largest clonotypes hold roughly 9.5% of the sample.

Sequenced input: blood, either unsorted or a sorted T cell fraction (not recorded which). Recombination connected TRBV7-2 to TRBJ2-4, with 11 middle bases fitting TRBD2. The sequence was collected from a female donor with ankylosing spondylitis or in good health (not recorded which). The nucleotide sequence reads as follows: TGTGCCAGCAGTTGGACTAGCGGGGCCAAAAACATTCAGTACTTC. The encoded protein is CASSWTSGAKNIQYF.